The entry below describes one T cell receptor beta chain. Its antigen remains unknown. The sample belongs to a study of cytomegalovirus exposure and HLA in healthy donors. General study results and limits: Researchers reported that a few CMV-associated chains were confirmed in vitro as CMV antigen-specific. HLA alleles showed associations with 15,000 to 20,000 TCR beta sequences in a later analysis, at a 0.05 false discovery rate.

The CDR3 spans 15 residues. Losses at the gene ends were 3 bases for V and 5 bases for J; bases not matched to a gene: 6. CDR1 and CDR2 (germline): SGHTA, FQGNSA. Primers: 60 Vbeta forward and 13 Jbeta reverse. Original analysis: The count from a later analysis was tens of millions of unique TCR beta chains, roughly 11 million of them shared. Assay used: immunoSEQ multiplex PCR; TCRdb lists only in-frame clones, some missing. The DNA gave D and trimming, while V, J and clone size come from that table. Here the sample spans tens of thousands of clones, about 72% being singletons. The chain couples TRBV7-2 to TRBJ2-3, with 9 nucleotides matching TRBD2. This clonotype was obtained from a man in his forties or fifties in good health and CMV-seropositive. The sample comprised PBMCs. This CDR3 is CASSLAGGPIDTQYF. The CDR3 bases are TGTGCCAGCAGCTTGGCGGGGGGGCCGATAGATACGCAGTATTTT.